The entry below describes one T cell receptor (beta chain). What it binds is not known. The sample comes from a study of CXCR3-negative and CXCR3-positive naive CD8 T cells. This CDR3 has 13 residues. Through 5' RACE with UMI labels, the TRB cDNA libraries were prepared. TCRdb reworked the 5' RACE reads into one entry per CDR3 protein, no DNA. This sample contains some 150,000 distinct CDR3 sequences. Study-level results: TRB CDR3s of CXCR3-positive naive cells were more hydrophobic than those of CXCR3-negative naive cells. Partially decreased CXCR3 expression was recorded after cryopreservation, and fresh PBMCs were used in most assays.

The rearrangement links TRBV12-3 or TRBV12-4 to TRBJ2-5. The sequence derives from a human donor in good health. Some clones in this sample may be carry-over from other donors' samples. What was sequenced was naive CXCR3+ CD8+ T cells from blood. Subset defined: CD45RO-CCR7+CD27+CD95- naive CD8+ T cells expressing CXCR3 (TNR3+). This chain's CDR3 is CASSLGDQETQYF.